The next 2 T cell receptor beta chains were all read from a single sample in a study of technical replicates of blood from a few donors. Clones were sequenced by immunoSEQ multiplex PCR, and TCRdb holds only the in-frame ones, with some missing. The data hold 68,000 or so clones, with 90% to 95% observed a single time. Source material: PBMCs. These receptors came from a human donor in good health. Some clones in this sample may be carry-over from other donors' samples.

This clone was seen just once. V usage is TRBV7-9 and J usage is TRBJ2-3, with 8 bases identical to TRBD2. The germline CDR1 and CDR2 sequences are SEHNR and FQNEAQ (reference sequence). The CDR3 spans 16 residues. J gave up 3 bases and V 5 bases, and 10 bases lay outside the gene matches. This CDR3 reads CASSPRAGVITDTQYF. The CDR3 DNA is TGTGCCAGCAGCCCCAGAGCGGGGGTAATAACAGATACGCAGTATTTT.

The rearrangement uses TRBV5-8 and TRBJ1-5; no reliable D call. Trimming cost V 2 bases and J 3 bases, with 3 bases left between them. Germline V gene sequence: CDR1 SGHTS, CDR2 YDEGEE. This CDR3 spans 12 amino acids. The chain's CDR3 is CASSLYNQPQHF. In nucleotides, the CDR3 is TGTGCCAGCAGCTTATACAATCAGCCCCAGCATTTT.